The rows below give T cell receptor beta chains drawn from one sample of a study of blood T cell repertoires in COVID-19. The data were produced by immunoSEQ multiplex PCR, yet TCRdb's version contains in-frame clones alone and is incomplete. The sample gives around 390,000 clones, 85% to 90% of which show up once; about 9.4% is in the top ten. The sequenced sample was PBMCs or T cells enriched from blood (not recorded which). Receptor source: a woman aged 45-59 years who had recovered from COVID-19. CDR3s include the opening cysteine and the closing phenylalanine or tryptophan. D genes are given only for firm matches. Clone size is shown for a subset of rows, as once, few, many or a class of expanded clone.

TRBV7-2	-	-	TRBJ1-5	CASSQIGGKGEPQHF	TGTGCCAGCAGCCAAATCGGGGGGAAGGGGGAGCCCCAGCATTTT
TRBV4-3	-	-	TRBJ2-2	CASSQGRRSTNTGELFF	TGCGCCAGCAGCCAAGGGAGGAGGAGCACGAACACCGGGGAGCTGTTTTTT
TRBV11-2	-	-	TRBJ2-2	CASSSSGLAGELFF	TGTGCCAGCAGCTCCTCTGGACTTGCCGGGGAGCTGTTTTTT
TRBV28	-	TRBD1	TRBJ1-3	CASSFGTVLNGNTIYF	TGTGCCAGCAGTTTCGGGACAGTCTTAAACGGAAACACCATATATTTT
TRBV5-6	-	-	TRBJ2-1	CASSFLAGVYNEQFF	TGTGCCAGCAGCTTCTTGGCAGGGGTCTACAATGAGCAGTTCTTC
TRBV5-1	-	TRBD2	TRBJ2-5	CASSRTSGQETQYF	TGCGCCAGCAGTAGAACTAGCGGCCAAGAGACCCAGTACTTC
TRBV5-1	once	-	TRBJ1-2	CASSFQGYGYTF	TGCGCCAGCAGCTTCCAGGGGTATGGCTACACCTTC
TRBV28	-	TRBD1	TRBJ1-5	CASSDRGTGQPQHF	TGTGCCAGCTCGGACAGGGGTACGGGTCAGCCCCAGCATTTT
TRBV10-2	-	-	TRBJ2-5	CASRQISVETQYF	TGCGCCAGCAGACAGATTTCCGTTGAGACCCAGTACTTC
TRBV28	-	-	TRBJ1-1	CASRGTLGTEAFF	TGTGCCAGCAGGGGGACATTGGGAACTGAAGCTTTCTTT
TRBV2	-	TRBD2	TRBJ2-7	CASSEERGREGSSYEQYF	TGTGCCAGCAGTGAAGAGCGTGGAAGGGAGGGGAGCTCCTACGAGCAGTACTTC
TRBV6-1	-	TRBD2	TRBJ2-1	CASSEPGGGYNEQFF	TGTGCCAGCAGTGAACCGGGAGGCGGCTACAATGAGCAGTTCTTC
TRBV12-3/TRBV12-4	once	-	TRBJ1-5	CASRLGGNQPQHF	TGTGCCAGCAGGCTCGGGGGAAATCAGCCCCAGCATTTT
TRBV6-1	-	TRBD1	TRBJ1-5	CASSEILTGRGRGQPQHF	TGTGCCAGCAGTGAAATTTTAACGGGAAGGGGGCGAGGTCAGCCCCAGCATTTT
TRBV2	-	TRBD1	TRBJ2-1	CASSVTGGGLNEQFF	TGTGCCAGCAGTGTAACAGGGGGCGGTCTGAATGAGCAGTTCTTC
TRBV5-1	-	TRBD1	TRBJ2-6	CASSLRGQSLSGANVLTF	TGCGCCAGCAGCTTACGGGGACAGTCCCTCTCTGGGGCCAACGTCCTGACTTTC
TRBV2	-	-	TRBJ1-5	CASRGGEVASQPQHF	TGTGCCAGCAGGGGGGGGGAGGTGGCGAGTCAGCCCCAGCATTTT
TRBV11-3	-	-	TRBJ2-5	CASSPQQGAETQYF	TGTGCCAGCAGTCCACAACAGGGAGCAGAGACCCAGTACTTC
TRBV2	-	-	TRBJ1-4	CASGPSGKLFF	TGTGCCAGCGGTCCGTCAGGGAAACTGTTTTTT
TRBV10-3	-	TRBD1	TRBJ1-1	CATRGTGGENTEAFF	TGTGCCACCCGGGGGACAGGGGGCGAGAACACTGAAGCTTTCTTT
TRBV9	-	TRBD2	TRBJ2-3	CASSVIGTSGGTDTQYF	TGTGCCAGCAGCGTCATCGGGACTAGCGGTGGTACAGATACGCAGTATTTT
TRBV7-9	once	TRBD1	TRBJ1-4	CASSFPTGFDEKLFF	TGTGCCAGCAGCTTCCCGACAGGGTTTGACGAAAAACTGTTTTTT
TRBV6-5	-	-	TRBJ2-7	CASRGGARYEQYF	TGTGCCAGCAGAGGAGGGGCCCGCTACGAGCAGTACTTC
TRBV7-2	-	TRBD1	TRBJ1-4	CASSLLGTGNEKLFF	TGTGCCAGCAGCTTACTCGGGACAGGGAATGAAAAACTGTTTTTT
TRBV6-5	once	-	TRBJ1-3	CASSYSGRASGNTIYF	TGTGCCAGCAGTTACAGCGGTAGGGCCTCTGGAAACACCATATATTTT
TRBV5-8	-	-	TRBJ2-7	CASSLGYVRTMEYF	TGTGCCAGCAGCTTGGGGTATGTTCGTACAATGGAGTACTTC
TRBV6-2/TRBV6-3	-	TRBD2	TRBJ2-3	CASSSSGTSFYF	TGTGCCAGCAGTTCGTCCGGGACTAGTTTTTATTTT
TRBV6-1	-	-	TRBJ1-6	CASSEARLQGYNSPLHF	TGTGCCAGCAGTGAAGCGAGACTTCAGGGGTATAATTCACCCCTCCACTTT
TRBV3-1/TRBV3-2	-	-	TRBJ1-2	CASSPTDSYGYTF	TGTGCCAGCAGCCCGACAGACTCCTATGGCTACACCTTC
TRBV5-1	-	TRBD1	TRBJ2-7	CASSRDGTGPYEQYF	TGCGCCAGCAGCCGGGACGGGACAGGGCCCTACGAGCAGTACTTC
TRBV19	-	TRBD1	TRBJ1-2	CASSQHRTGGDYGYTF	TGTGCCAGTAGTCAACACCGAACAGGGGGGGATTATGGCTACACCTTC
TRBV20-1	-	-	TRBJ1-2	CSASRDGYTF	TGCAGTGCAAGTCGGGATGGCTACACCTTC
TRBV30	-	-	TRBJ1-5	CAWDSGPNQPQHF	TGTGCCTGGGACAGTGGGCCTAATCAGCCCCAGCATTTT
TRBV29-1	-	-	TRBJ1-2	CSVGHNSGYGYTF	TGCAGCGTTGGTCATAACTCAGGCTATGGCTACACCTTC
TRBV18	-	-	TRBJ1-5	CASSPPGVSQPQHF	TGTGCCAGCTCACCTCCAGGGGTGAGCCAGCCCCAGCATTTT
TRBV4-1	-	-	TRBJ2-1	CASSPSGLYEQFF	TGCGCCAGCAGCCCGTCGGGACTTTATGAGCAGTTCTTC
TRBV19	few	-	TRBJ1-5	CASSIETGPNQPQHF	TGTGCCAGTAGTATAGAAACAGGGCCGAATCAGCCCCAGCATTTT
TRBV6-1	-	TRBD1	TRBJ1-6	CASSEDRGYGSPLHF	TGTGCCAGCAGTGAGGACAGGGGTTATGGTTCACCCCTCCACTTT
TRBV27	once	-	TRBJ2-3	CASSLNGDTQYF	TGTGCCAGCAGCCTAAACGGAGATACGCAGTATTTT
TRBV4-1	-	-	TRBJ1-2	CASSQDPGGFYGYTF	TGCGCCAGCAGCCAAGATCCCGGGGGTTTCTATGGCTACACCTTC
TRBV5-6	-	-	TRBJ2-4	CASSLRRVVAKNIQYF	TGTGCCAGCAGCCTCCGTCGAGTTGTAGCCAAAAACATTCAGTACTTC